A single sample gave rise to the 22 T cell receptor beta chains below, sequenced in a study of glioma-infiltrating T cells. TCR alpha and beta CDR3 regions were amplified from RNA using iRepertoire nested multiplex PCR. TCRdb analysed the multiplex PCR reads with MiXCR anew, one entry per CDR3 protein. The sample holds approximately 120,000 distinct CDR3 sequences; less than 30% are singletons and the top ten take about a third. Sequencing was done on a sample of glioma tissue, nonneoplastic brain tissue, or PBMCs (not recorded which). The receptors were sampled from a human donor with low-grade glioma or glioblastoma, undergoing nonglioma brain surgery, or in good health (not recorded which).

This clonotype was counted many times. The chain joins TRBV30 to TRBJ1-5; the D gene is possibly TRBD1 (5 bases). Germline CDR1 reads GTSNPN; CDR2 reads SVGIG (reference sequence). V was cut by 6 bases and J by 3 bases, with 12 bases left in between. The CDR3 runs 13 residues. CDR3 amino acids: CACEGRNNQPQHF. The CDR3 DNA is TGTGCCTGCGAGGGACGGAACAATCAGCCCCAGCATTTT.

This clonotype was observed at least ten times. V and J are TRBV28 and TRBJ1-1; unclear D gene. Trimming left V 4 bases short and J 4 bases short, with 7 bases between. Germline V gene sequence: CDR1 MDHEN, CDR2 SYDVKM. The CDR3 runs 12 residues. The CDR3 region is CASSWRGTEAFF. CDR3 bases: TGTGCCAGCAGTTGGAGAGGCACTGAAGCTTTCTTT.

This clonotype has a count of ten or more. This chain links TRBV2 with TRBJ1-5; a possible D gene is TRBD1 (6 bases). V was trimmed by 5 bases and J by 4 bases, leaving 15 bases between them. Germline lookup yields CDR1 SNHLY and CDR2 FYNNEI. The CDR3 is made up of 15 amino acids. CDR3 in amino acids: CASSSDSGGNQPQHF. The DNA for the CDR3 is TGTGCCAGCAGTTCGGACAGCGGAGGTAATCAGCCCCAGCATTTT.

Turning to this clonotype: The junction differs from germline at one of its ends, possibly a read error. This CDR3 is CASSRPSSYEHHF. The DNA of the CDR3 is TGTGCCAGTAGCCGGCCTAGTTCCTACGAGCATCACTTC. The V call is TRBV27, the J call TRBJ2-7; D unresolved. Looked up from germline, CDR1 is MNHEY and CDR2 is SMNVEV (reference sequence). This CDR3 comprises 13 residues.

Details on this clonotype: A junction end diverges from the germline sequence, so it may reflect a read error. The chain employs TRBV7-2 and TRBJ1-5; no clear D. This CDR3 spans 16 amino acids. CDR1 SGHTA and CDR2 FQGNSA come from the germline V gene. CDR3 sequence reads: CASSSLPGQWSQTQHF. For the CDR3, the DNA is TGTGCCAGCAGCTCGCTCCCTGGGCAGTGGAGTCAGACCCAGCATTTC.

This clonotype was seen repeatedly, ten times or more. This rearrangement joins TRBV19 to TRBJ1-1, with 7 bases aligning to TRBD1. V lost 6 bases, J lost 0 bases, and 4 bases stayed unmatched. The CDR3 spans 14 residues. In germline, CDR1 is LNHDA, CDR2 SQIVND (reference sequence). The CDR3 DNA follows: TGTGCCAGTAGCCCCGGGACAGTGAACACTGAAGCTTTCTTT. The encoded protein is CASSPGTVNTEAFF.

This clonotype was observed many times. The J gene is TRBJ2-3, the V gene TRBV11-2; TRBD1 aligns across 8 bases. The CDR3 contains 14 residues. Germline loops: CDR1 SGHAT, CDR2 FQNNGV. Unmatched junction bases numbered 4, after V lost 6 bases and J lost 2 bases. This CDR3 reads CASRGTGYTDTQYF. CDR3 bases: TGTGCCAGCAGAGGGACAGGATACACAGATACGCAGTATTTT. Combining the CDR3 with reference TRBV11-2 and TRBJ2-3 gives the whole variable domain EAGVAQSPRYKIIEKRQSVAFWCNPISGHATLYWYQQILGQGPKLLIQFQNNGVVDDSQLPKDRFSAERLKGVDSTLKIQPAKLEDSAVYLCASRGTGYTDTQYFGPGTRLTVL.

This clonotype was observed many times. This chain links TRBV12-3 or TRBV12-4 with TRBJ1-5; D gene unclear. V dropped 7 bases and J dropped 3 bases, with 10 bases sitting between them. The CDR3 loop spans 13 amino acids. In DNA, the CDR3 is TGTGCCAGCACCTCGGACCTCAATCAGCCCCAGCATTTT. Translated: CASTSDLNQPQHF.

This clonotype was seen ten or more times. This chain connects TRBV28 to TRBJ2-1, with TRBD1 matching 9 bases. Germline V CDR1 and CDR2: MDHEN, SYDVKM. The ends lost 4 bases at V and 5 bases at J; junction bases unmatched: 9. This CDR3 has 16 amino acids. DNA of the CDR3: TGTGCCAGCAGTTCCCCCTGGGACAGGGTTAACAATGAGCAGTTCTTC. Translating gives CASSSPWDRVNNEQFF. Full variable domain (missing parts from reference TRBV28 and TRBJ2-1): DVKVTQSSRYLVKRTGEKVFLECVQDMDHENMFWYRQDPGLGLRLIYFSYDVKMKEKGDIPEGYSVSREKKERFSLILESASTNQTSMYLCASSSPWDRVNNEQFFGPGTRLTVL.

This clonotype was counted at least ten times. The chain carries TRBV29-1 and TRBJ2-1, with D uncertain. CDR1 and CDR2 (germline): SQVTM, ANQGSEA. This CDR3 is 16 amino acids long. With 0 bases removed from V and 0 bases from J, the gap between germline ends came to 12 bases. CDR3 coding DNA: TGCAGCGTTGAAGAGGGTGGGGAAAGCTCCTACAATGAGCAGTTCTTC. Translation: CSVEEGGESSYNEQFF.

This clonotype was observed many times. The chain couples TRBV27 to TRBJ2-4; 7 nucleotides line up with TRBD2. The germline gives CDR1 MNHEY, CDR2 SMNVEV (reference sequence). With V trimmed by 4 bases and J by 7 bases, 7 bases remained unmatched. The CDR3 is made up of 14 amino acids. CDR3 in amino acids: CASSSPGRSNIQYF. CDR3 nucleotide sequence: TGTGCCAGCAGTTCGCCCGGGAGGTCCAACATTCAGTACTTC.

This clonotype came up many times. The genes are TRBV28 and TRBJ2-1; TRBD1 is a possible D gene (6 bases). The germline gives CDR1 MDHEN, CDR2 SYDVKM. V was cut by 8 bases and J by 1 base, with 18 bases left in between. The CDR3 loop spans 16 amino acids. The CDR3 DNA sequence: TGTGCCAGCGGAACTGGGGGCGTAGCTTCCTACAATGAGCAGTTCTTC. Its protein is CASGTGGVASYNEQFF. Filled out from reference TRBV28 and TRBJ2-1, the complete variable domain reads DVKVTQSSRYLVKRTGEKVFLECVQDMDHENMFWYRQDPGLGLRLIYFSYDVKMKEKGDIPEGYSVSREKKERFSLILESASTNQTSMYLCASGTGGVASYNEQFFGPGTRLTVL.

This clonotype has ten or more counts. The V call is TRBV20-1, the J call TRBJ1-2; D is ambiguous. Between the trimmed V and J ends, which lost 0 bases and 4 bases, there was a span of 12 bases. The CDR3 length is 14 residues. Germline V gene sequence: CDR1 DFQATT, CDR2 SNEGSKA (reference sequence). CDR3 loop: CSARDRVIGYGYTF. For the CDR3, the DNA is TGCAGTGCTAGAGATCGAGTAATAGGCTATGGCTACACCTTC.

In its sample, this clonotype was seen many times. The chain recombines TRBV14 with TRBJ1-3; D is uncertain. The CDR3 has 15 residues. Germline V gene lookup returns CDR1 SGHDN and CDR2 FVKESK. Trimming cost V 4 bases and J 4 bases, with 14 bases left between them. The CDR3 DNA sequence: TGTGCCAGCAGCCCAACCCGGGGTTCCGGAAACACCATATATTTT. This encodes CASSPTRGSGNTIYF.

This clonotype was seen ten or more times. The chain has TRBV7-2 and TRBJ2-1; no clear D. The germline gives CDR1 SGHTA, CDR2 FQGNSA. The CDR3 consists of 15 residues. V lost 1 base and J 4 bases, leaving 11 bases between the germline ends. CDR3 coding DNA: TGTGCCAGCAGCTTAGGCTTTGGACGGTACAATGAGCAGTTCTTC. This sequence encodes CASSLGFGRYNEQFF.

This clonotype was observed at least ten times. V usage is TRBV18 and J usage is TRBJ1-5; D remains ambiguous. Germline CDR1 and CDR2: KGHSH and LQKENI. V shed 2 bases and J shed 3 bases, with 11 bases lying between them. The CDR3 runs 15 residues. The CDR3 nucleotides read TGTGCCAGCTCACCAACCCAAGGGAACAATCAGCCCCAGCATTTT. Translated, it gives CASSPTQGNNQPQHF.

There are many counts of this clonotype. This chain links TRBV6-1 with TRBJ2-7, with D unclear. The CDR3 loop spans 14 amino acids. The V end lost 6 bases, the J end lost 3 bases, and 15 bases lay between the germline ends. Germline CDR1 MNHNS, CDR2 SASEGT. CDR3 sequence (DNA): TGTGCCAGCAGGGTAGTTGCACCCCGCTACGAGCAGTACTTC. Residues: CASRVVAPRYEQYF.

This clonotype was observed many times. V gene TRBV28 combines with J gene TRBJ2-3; D is unresolved. The V gene lost 6 bases and the J gene lost 5 bases, with 9 bases spanning the gap. CDR3 length: 12 residues. The germline V gene has CDR1 MDHEN and CDR2 SYDVKM. The CDR3 spells CASRKEIDTQYF. CDR3 sequence (DNA): TGTGCCAGCAGAAAGGAGATAGATACGCAGTATTTT.

The chain carries TRBV5-1 and TRBJ1-4; possibly TRBD1 for D (6 bases). The CDR3 totals 14 residues. Germline CDR1 and CDR2: SGHRS and YFSETQ. V was trimmed by 3 bases and J by 4 bases, leaving 10 bases between them. CDR3: CASSSDSFNEKLFF. In DNA form, the CDR3 reads TGCGCCAGCAGCTCGGACAGTTTTAATGAAAAACTGTTTTTT.

This clonotype appeared many times. V usage is TRBV18 and J usage is TRBJ2-1; 9 nucleotides match TRBD2. The germline V gene encodes CDR1 KGHSH and CDR2 LQKENI. Losses at the gene ends were 2 bases for V and 1 base for J; bases not matched to a gene: 6. The CDR3 runs 17 residues. The CDR3 protein is CASSPSVAGESYNEQFF. DNA of the CDR3: TGTGCCAGCTCACCAAGCGTAGCGGGAGAGTCCTACAATGAGCAGTTCTTC.

This clonotype appeared many times. The gene calls are TRBV18 and TRBJ1-2, with D unclear. Germline V gene data show CDR1 as KGHSH and CDR2 as LQKENI. Trimming took off 3 bases at V and 7 bases at J, with 12 bases between the two ends. CDR3 length equals 13 residues. The CDR3 DNA follows: TGTGCCAGCTCACCTCCGGGAGGGTTTGGCTACACCTTC. Amino acids: CASSPPGGFGYTF.

This clonotype was seen a few times. The J gene is TRBJ2-1, the V gene TRBV6-1; D is ambiguous. CDR1 and CDR2 from the germline V gene are MNHNS and SASEGT. The CDR3 loop spans 16 amino acids. V was cut by 5 bases and J by 4 bases, with 18 bases left in between. The CDR3 sequence is CASSLDGYGQYNEQFF. CDR3 nucleotides: TGTGCCAGCAGTTTAGACGGGTATGGGCAATACAATGAGCAGTTCTTC.